Below are 11 T cell receptor beta chains sequenced from a single sample in a study of T cell repertoires in ileal Crohn's disease. The repertoire was sequenced with immunoSEQ multiplex PCR; TCRdb's copy has only in-frame clones and lacks some. The sample records around 15,000 clones, roughly 80% being singletons. Time point denoted: inflamed ileum from the surgical specimen. Sequencing input: ileal tissue. The receptor set was obtained from an adult with Crohn's disease.

A single count supports this clone. The chain is built from TRBV11-2 and TRBJ2-6; maybe TRBD1 (5 bases). Trimming removed 4 bases at V and 1 base at J, with 8 bases between. Germline V gene sequence: CDR1 SGHAT, CDR2 FQNNGV. The CDR3 has 15 residues. Here the CDR3 reads CASSSDSSGANVLTF. CDR3 coding DNA: TGTGCCAGCAGCTCTGACAGTTCTGGGGCCAACGTCCTGACTTTC.

A word on this clone: A junction end diverges from the germline sequence, so it may reflect a read error. The V gene is TRBV5-3, the J gene TRBJ1-2, with D unresolved. TRBV5-3 is an open reading frame whose function is uncertain. The CDR3 runs 13 residues. The DNA of the CDR3 is TGTGCCAGCAGCTTGAAACCTAACTATGGCTACACCTTC. Its translation is CASSLKPNYGYTF.

The chain combines TRBV7-6 with TRBJ2-7, with 11 nucleotides matching TRBD2. Trimming at V came to 5 bases and at J to 2 bases, leaving 5 bases not matched to a gene. CDR1 and CDR2 from the germline V gene are SGHVS and FNYEAQ. CDR3 length equals 15 residues. CDR3 bases: TGTGCCAGCAGCAAACAGACTAGCGGGGCCTACGAGCAGTACTTC. Encoded protein: CASSKQTSGAYEQYF.

The sample holds one count of this clone. The rearrangement links TRBV10-3 to TRBJ2-7, with D possibly being TRBD2 (6 bases). Germline lookup yields CDR1 ENHRY and CDR2 SYGVKD. CDR3 length equals 12 residues. Trimming took off 6 bases at V and 6 bases at J, with 12 bases between the two ends. This CDR3 reads CAISTGEGEQYF. The CDR3 coding sequence is TGTGCCATCAGCACGGGGGAAGGCGAGCAGTACTTC.

This chain uses TRBV6-6 with TRBJ1-1; no definite D call. Trimming cost V 0 bases and J 4 bases, with 12 bases left between them. Germline values: CDR1 MNHNY, CDR2 SVGAGI (reference sequence). CDR3 length: 15 amino acids. CDR3 loop: CASSYSSGHGTEAFF. The CDR3 DNA is TGTGCCAGCAGTTACTCTTCCGGGCACGGCACTGAAGCTTTCTTT.

CDR3 loop: CASSPSGKYGYTF. DNA of the CDR3: TGTGCCAGCAGCCCCTCGGGAAAGTACGGCTACACCTTC. The chain has TRBV6-5 and TRBJ1-2; D remains unclear. The CDR3 length is 13 residues. The V gene lost 6 bases and the J gene lost 8 bases, with 16 bases spanning the gap. Germline V gene sequence: CDR1 MNHEY, CDR2 SVGAGI.

V usage is TRBV2 and J usage is TRBJ1-4; D gene uncertain. V was shortened by 8 bases and J by 5 bases, with 12 bases between the two germline ends. Germline CDR1 and CDR2: SNHLY and FYNNEI. The CDR3 totals 13 residues. The chain's CDR3 is CASFAGPNEKLFF. CDR3 nucleotide sequence: TGTGCCAGCTTCGCTGGGCCCAATGAAAAACTGTTTTTT.

The V gene is TRBV7-2, the J gene TRBJ2-7, with D unclear. CDR1 is SGHTA, CDR2 FQGNSA, per germline. Trimming left V 0 bases short and J 3 bases short, with 9 bases between. This CDR3 region has 14 residues. The CDR3 DNA reads as TGTGCCAGCAGCTTAGCCTGGCAGAACTACGAGCAGTACTTC. Its translation is CASSLAWQNYEQYF.

The CDR3 loop is CASSLKGSGSPLHF. The CDR3 DNA reads as TGTGCCAGTAGTCTAAAGGGATCTGGTTCACCCCTCCACTTT. V is TRBV19 and J is TRBJ1-6; D not certain. CDR3 size: 14 residues. CDR1 is LNHDA, CDR2 SQIVND, per germline (reference sequence). V lost 5 bases, J lost 9 bases, and 14 bases lay in between.

V is TRBV15 and J is TRBJ1-5; 9 bases align to TRBD1. The junction had 9 bases not matched to a gene; V was cut back by 3 bases and J by 6 bases. CDR3 length: 16 amino acids. The germline gives CDR1 LNHNV, CDR2 YYDKDF (reference sequence). CDR3 nucleotides: TGTGCCACCAGCAGGAATACAGGGGGCAACGGTCAGCCCCAGCATTTT. It codes for CATSRNTGGNGQPQHF.

This clone has more than one count but fewer than ten. This chain joins TRBV6-6 and TRBJ2-7, with 8 bases matching TRBD2. The germline V gene has CDR1 MNHNY and CDR2 SVGAGI (reference sequence). This CDR3 has 14 amino acids. The junction had 3 bases not matched to a gene; V was cut back by 0 bases and J by 5 bases. The CDR3 sequence is CASSYSPRGDEQYF. CDR3 DNA sequence: TGTGCCAGCAGTTACTCTCCGCGGGGGGACGAGCAGTACTTC.